This TCR beta chain came from a study of identical twins. TCRdb recomputed calls from the 5' RACE reads with MiXCR, one row per CDR3 protein. The sample shows 450,000 to 650,000 distinct CDR3 sequences, just under 10% of them seen only once. Per the germline V gene, CDR1 is SNHLY and CDR2 is FYNNEI. V lost 7 bases and J lost 1, with 19 bases in between. The CDR3 sequence is 17 residues long. These records were also assigned to another study, of yellow fever vaccine responses in identical twins.

The sequencing sample was made of PBMCs. The rearrangement uses TRBV2 and TRBJ2-2; D possibly corresponds to TRBD2 (6 bases). The receptor comes from a woman between 18 and 29 years old in good health. CDR3 sequence reads: CASTQGVASENTGELFF. The CDR3 DNA reads TGTGCCAGCACTCAAGGGGTGGCTAGCGAGAACACCGGGGAGCTGTTTTTT.